Sequencing of this T cell receptor beta chain was carried out in a study of blood T cell repertoires in COVID-19. This CDR3 region has 16 residues. Germline V gene lookup returns CDR1 MNHNS and CDR2 SASEGT. V lost 0 bases to trimming and J lost 10 bases; unmatched junction nucleotides: 7. Produced via immunoSEQ multiplex PCR; TCRdb's table is partial and in-frame only. This table holds around 94,000 clones, almost 80% found once. Source material: peripheral blood. The V and J genes are TRBV6-1 and TRBJ1-6; 9 bases agree with TRBD1. This TCR derives from a man aged 55-75 years with active or convalescent COVID-19. Here the CDR3 reads CASSEAWNRGHSPLHF. DNA of the CDR3: TGTGCCAGCAGTGAAGCTTGGAACAGGGGGCACTCACCCCTCCACTTT.